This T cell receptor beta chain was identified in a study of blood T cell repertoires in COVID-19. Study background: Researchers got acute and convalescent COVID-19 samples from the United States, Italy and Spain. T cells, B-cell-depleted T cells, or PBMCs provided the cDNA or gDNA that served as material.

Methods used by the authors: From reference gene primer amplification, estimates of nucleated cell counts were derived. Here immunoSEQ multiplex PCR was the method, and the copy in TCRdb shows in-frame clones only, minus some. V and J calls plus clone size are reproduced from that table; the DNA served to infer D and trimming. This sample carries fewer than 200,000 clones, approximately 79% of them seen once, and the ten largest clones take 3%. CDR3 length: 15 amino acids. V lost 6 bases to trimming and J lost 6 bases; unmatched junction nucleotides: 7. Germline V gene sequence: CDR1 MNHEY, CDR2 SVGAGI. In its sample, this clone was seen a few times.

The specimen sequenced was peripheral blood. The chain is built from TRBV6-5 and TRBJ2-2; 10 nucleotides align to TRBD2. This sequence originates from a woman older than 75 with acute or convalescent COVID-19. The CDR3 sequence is CASSLSGRLAGELFF. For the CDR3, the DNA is TGTGCCAGCAGCCTTAGCGGGAGGTTGGCCGGGGAGCTGTTTTTT.